This TCR beta chain appears in the sequencing data of a study of cytomegalovirus exposure and HLA in healthy donors (dated by TCRdb to 2016 to 2017). General notes on the study: An earlier analysis of 587 of the donors reported over 250 Gb of sequence data and 95 million to 140 million unique TCR beta sequences obtained from approximately 180 million T cells. An early release that covered about 640 HLA-typed donors contained around 330 gigabases of sequencing data and 85 million to 100 million unique TCR sequences. Among the roughly 400 genotyped donors, approximately 82% belonged to the genetic ancestry cluster associated with self-reported Caucasian donors. The study aimed to test whether cataloging public T cell receptors could reveal signatures of past pathogen exposure. The study profiled the T cell repertoires of some 610 subjects by immunosequencing and related them to cytomegalovirus serostatus. Along with the approximately 620-subject first cohort, a separate validation cohort of about 110 different subjects was used. High-throughput TCR immunosequencing, statistical association of individual TCRs with disease status, and machine learning were combined to predict cytomegalovirus infection status. To study patterns of TCR occurrence, a later analysis re-analyzed previously published TCR beta repertoires from more than 550 donors and added high-resolution HLA genotyping. In the later analysis, no new phenotypic data were used to find candidate immune exposures; instead, reliance was placed on TCR beta sequences and their occurrence across donors. In an earlier analysis of several hundred of the donors, high-throughput TCR beta sequencing was used to judge whether each TCR beta V gene segment behaved as functional or pseudogenic. Donor age, sex, ethnicity and CMV serostatus were collected together with the repertoire data. Genome-wide SNP genotypes for about 60% of the 666 donors were used in a later genetic analysis, which treated that subset as a discovery cohort. Every repertoire in the discovery cohort had been generated on one and the same sequencing platform. Class I and class II HLA loci were covered by the typing at four-digit resolution. Typing coverage varied by locus: roughly 629-630 donors for A, B, C, DRB1 and DQB1; approximately 520 for DQA1; around 610 for DPA1; some 470 for DPB1. Four to six DR-DQ haplotypes were handled as single units for association and clustering, since linkage in the cohort was strong. On average, approximately 250,000 unique TCR beta nucleotide sequences were sequenced per donor among a few hundred genotyped donors of the cohort, with approximately 18% of those sequences being non-productive.

This clone was found a few times. The target of this receptor is not known. Nothing much larger sits one base from this clone, and base qualities are not available. The cohort consisted of 670 or so healthy bone marrow donors. All cohort members were sampled while nominally healthy, although unrecorded immune exposures were likely present. The donor tested CMV seronegative, placing the donor among the approximately 400 seronegative members of the cohort. Each donor provided a peripheral blood sample, and peripheral blood mononuclear cells were used for TCR beta sequencing. The Qiagen DNeasy Blood Extraction Kit was used to extract genomic DNA from the blood cell samples. The library relied on the immunoSEQ multiplex PCR assay. A mixture of 60 forward primers for TCR Vbeta segments and 13 reverse primers for TCR Jbeta segments was used in the multiplex PCR. A multiplex PCR assay on genomic DNA amplified the CDR3 region of rearranged TCR beta genes. Amplified TCR beta libraries were sequenced as 87-base-pair reads on the Illumina HiSeq System. The study's processing was this. Across the 670 or so repertoires, a later analysis counted 60 million to 90 million unique TCR beta chains, approximately 10 million of which were shared by at least two donors. To remove PCR and sequencing errors, raw reads were error-corrected and collapsed into unique sequences using a nearest-neighbor algorithm that merged closely related sequences. V, D and J gene segments were assigned by aligning CDR3 sequences to IMGT reference sequences. Each retained sequence needed at least a six-nucleotide match to both a V gene segment and a J gene segment. Rearrangements were called productive when the CDR3 lacked stop codons and stayed in frame with V and J; all others were non-productive. Following IMGT convention, CDR3 was defined as the stretch from the second conserved V-encoded cysteine to the conserved J-encoded phenylalanine. In an earlier analysis of more than 550 of the donors, sequences lacking an unambiguous match to a single V gene segment were excluded. An earlier analysis of 587 of the donors called V segments functional above 56.7% productive rearrangements and segregating when the between-donor standard deviation exceeded 5%. A statistical classification framework was built to diagnose cytomegalovirus status from the catalog of TCR beta chain sequences. V and J gene assignment, in a later analysis, came from comparing TCR nucleotide sequences with IMGT/GENE-DB human TR gene sequences. Using the TCRdist pipeline, a later analysis assigned CDR3 sequences along with most-parsimonious VDJ recombination scenarios. A later analysis defined each TCR beta chain by its CDR3 amino acid sequence plus V-gene family, and excluded reads lacking a unique V-gene family. As a way to deal with suspected cross-contamination and a sequencing artifact, a later analysis dropped roughly 620 nucleotide sequences that were highly shared and had low generation probability. In a later analysis, a clonal expansion index was calculated for each public chain from normalized within-repertoire ranks of inferred template counts. In a later analysis, generation probabilities were computed using a VDJ recombination model fitted to out-of-frame rearrangements, and the results were checked against IGoR. Hypergeometric tests were used in a later analysis to score TCR-TCR, TCR-HLA and TCR-CMV co-occurrence, with a repertoire-size bias correction applied to the TCR pairs. A later analysis estimated false discovery rates by permuting HLA or CMV assignments 20 times. In a later analysis, co-occurring TCRs were grouped with DBSCAN, and TCRdist sequence similarity was added when clustering was performed within HLA-allele-positive subsets. For co-occurrence clustering, repertoires with fewer than 30,000 or more than 120,000 public chains were excluded, along with four or five repertoires with anomalous nucleotide sharing. TCRdb's version of the immuneACCESS table is confined to in-frame rearrangements and falls short of the full clone set. An unresolved V gene accounts for under half of the shortfall where checked; the remainder is of unknown origin. That table is the source of V, J and clone size, and D and trimming were worked out from the DNA. The sample table holds more than 95,000 clones, of which 64% were seen once. The top ten hold roughly 3.2% of the sample.

Study-wide findings and limitations: Because counts were too low, some 17 rarely observed V segments, including chromosome 9 orphons, were left out of the earlier analysis of roughly 600 of the donors. In an earlier analysis of under 600 of the donors, most TCR beta V segments were observed in productive rearrangements about 87% or about 30% of the time, broadly matching IMGT annotations. Three of the identified cytomegalovirus-associated TCR beta chains were confirmed in vitro to be specific for cytomegalovirus antigens. A later analysis associated some 17,000 TCR beta sequences with specific HLA alleles at a false discovery rate of 0.05. A further reported finding was that TCR beta sequences accurately predicted the HLA-A and HLA-B alleles for most subjects in the first cohort. In the study, approximately 160 TCR beta chains were listed as associated with cytomegalovirus. In a later analysis, most CMV-associated TCR beta chains were found to appear HLA-restricted, with HLA associations seemingly driven largely by CMV exposure. Linkage disequilibrium might explain the correlated functional status among segregating V segments, but an unknown experimental factor could not be ruled out. According to a later genetic analysis, donors in an Asian-associated ancestry cluster had fewer N-insertions in productive TCRs than the roughly 700-donor mean. The only immune exposure information available for the cohort was CMV serostatus. A later genetic analysis associated a missense DCLRE1C variant with V-gene and J-gene trimming of TCR beta chains, and an independent cohort replicated the association. According to the authors, the approach could potentially be generalized to other disease states and immunological phenotypes. A later analysis reported that several top co-occurrence clusters appeared linked to parvovirus B19, influenza, CMV and Epstein-Barr virus. In a later analysis, HLA-associated TCR beta chains showed more clonal expansion and lower generation probabilities than non-associated chains that were equally common. Because HLA typing was missing for some donors at each locus, association tests included only the typed subset. Most TCR sequences were observed very rarely across donors, whereas some public TCRs were present in many individuals. A cluster of highly shared sequence variants was judged likely to be a technical artifact of the sequencing pipeline. Presence/absence analyses assumed roughly uniform sequencing depth across donors, an assumption that may not hold. In a later analysis, the rate of TCR association differed among HLA loci, with DRB1 alleles having the most associated TCRs and HLA-C alleles having the fewest. The cohort was sequenced for TCR beta chains only, and without alpha or paired-chain data the features that could be detected were limited. The classifier was reported to diagnose cytomegalovirus status with high specificity and sensitivity in both the original and validation cohorts. Strong co-occurrence of HLA alleles, especially DR and DQ, made assigning TCR associations to individual alleles difficult.

The material sequenced was PBMCs. This sequence originates from a man aged 60 to 75 in good health and CMV-seronegative.

The sequenced DNA: TGTGCCAGTAGCACTGACAGGGGGCTTTCCCCCGAGCAGTACTTC. This yields the protein CASSTDRGLSPEQYF. The V and J genes are TRBV19 and TRBJ2-7; TRBD1 aligns with 10 central bases. Clipping removes 6 bases from V and 6 bases from J, with 11 as the unmatched junction base count. Sequences LNHDA (CDR1) and SQIVND (CDR2) are obtained from the germline V gene (reference sequence). Its CDR3 holds 15 amino acids, cysteine through phenylalanine. The entry retains the CDR3 DNA only, 45 bases that are in frame from base 1. When the CDR3 is completed using the reference TRBV19 and TRBJ2-7 genes on either side, the full variable domain is DGGITQSPKYLFRKEGQNVTLSCEQNLNHDAMYWYRQDPGQGLRLIYYSQIVNDFQKGDIAEGYSVSREKKESFPLTVTSAQKNPTAFYLCASSTDRGLSPEQYFGPGTRLTVT.